The table lists the clone carrying this TCR beta chain with a few counts. What it binds is unknown. This sample was taken from a study of identical twins. TCRdb re-analysed the 5' RACE reads in MiXCR, keeping a single row per CDR3 protein. The sample lists just under 550,000 distinct CDR3 sequences, about 16% seen once, with roughly 0.46% in the top ten. Study results and limitations: For out-of-frame beta sequences, excess twin sharing was weaker.

The CDR3 runs 15 residues. The V gene lost 5 bases and the J gene lost 4 bases, with 15 bases spanning the gap. These data are also associated with another study on yellow fever vaccine responses in identical twins.

The receptor was isolated from a woman younger than 30 in good health. The chain is built from TRBV12-3 or TRBV12-4 and TRBJ1-3, with D possibly TRBD1 on 6 matching bases. The specimen sequenced was CD4+ T cells sorted from blood. The CDR3 reads CASSIGQLTGNTIYF. The CDR3 DNA reads TGTGCCAGCAGTATCGGACAGCTAACGGGAAACACCATATATTTT.